This T cell receptor beta chain was observed in a study of blood T cell repertoires in COVID-19. The junction had 16 bases not matched to a gene; V was cut back by 6 bases and J by 7 bases. The CDR3 sequence is 16 residues long. Germline CDR1 and CDR2: SGHAT and FQNNGV. In terms of age and location, participants ranged from about 18 to 100 years and lived in about two dozen US areas. In assigning cohorts, the study relied on participant-reported clinical history. Authors' processing steps: By means of reference gene primer amplification, nucleated cell counts were estimated. Using immunoSEQ multiplex PCR, the repertoire was profiled, and TCRdb retains in-frame clones only, with some absent. The V and J calls and clone size come from that table; D and trimming were worked out from the DNA. The sample includes just over 80,000 clones, about 89% seen only once; the top ten take more than 0.9%.

This clonotype was obtained from a woman aged 45 to 65 with acute COVID-19. Sequences were obtained from PBMCs or T cells enriched from blood (not recorded which). The rearrangement joins TRBV11-2 to TRBJ1-2, with 8 bases matching TRBD1. The CDR3 DNA follows: TGTGCCAGCAGTCCCGGGACAGGCTCCCGGCAGAGTGGCTACACCTTC. Amino acids: CASSPGTGSRQSGYTF.